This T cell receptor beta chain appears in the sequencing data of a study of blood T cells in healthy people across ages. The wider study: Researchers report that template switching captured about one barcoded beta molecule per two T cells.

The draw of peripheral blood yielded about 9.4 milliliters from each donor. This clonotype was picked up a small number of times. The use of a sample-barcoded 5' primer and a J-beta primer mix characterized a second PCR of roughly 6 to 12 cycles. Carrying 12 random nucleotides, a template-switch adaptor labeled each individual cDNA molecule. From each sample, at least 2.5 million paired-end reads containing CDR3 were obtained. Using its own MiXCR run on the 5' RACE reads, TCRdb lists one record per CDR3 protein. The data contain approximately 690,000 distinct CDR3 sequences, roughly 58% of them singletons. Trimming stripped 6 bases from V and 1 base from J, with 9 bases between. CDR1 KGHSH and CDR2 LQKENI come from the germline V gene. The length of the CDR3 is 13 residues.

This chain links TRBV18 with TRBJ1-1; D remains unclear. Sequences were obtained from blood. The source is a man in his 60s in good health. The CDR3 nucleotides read TGTGCCAGCTCCCGCGATTCGAACACTGAAGCTTTCTTT. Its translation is CASSRDSNTEAFF.